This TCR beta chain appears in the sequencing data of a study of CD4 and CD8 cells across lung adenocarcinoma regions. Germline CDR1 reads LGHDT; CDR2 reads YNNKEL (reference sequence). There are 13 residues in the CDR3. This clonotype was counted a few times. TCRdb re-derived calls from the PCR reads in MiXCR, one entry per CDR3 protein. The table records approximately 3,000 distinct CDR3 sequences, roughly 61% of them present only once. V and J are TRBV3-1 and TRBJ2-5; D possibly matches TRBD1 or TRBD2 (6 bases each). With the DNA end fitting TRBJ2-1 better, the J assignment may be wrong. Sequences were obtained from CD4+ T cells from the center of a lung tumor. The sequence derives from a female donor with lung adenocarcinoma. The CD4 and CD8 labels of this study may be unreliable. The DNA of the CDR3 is TGTGCCAGCAGTGTGGGGGGCCAACGAGAGCAGTTCTTC. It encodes CASSVGGQREQFF.